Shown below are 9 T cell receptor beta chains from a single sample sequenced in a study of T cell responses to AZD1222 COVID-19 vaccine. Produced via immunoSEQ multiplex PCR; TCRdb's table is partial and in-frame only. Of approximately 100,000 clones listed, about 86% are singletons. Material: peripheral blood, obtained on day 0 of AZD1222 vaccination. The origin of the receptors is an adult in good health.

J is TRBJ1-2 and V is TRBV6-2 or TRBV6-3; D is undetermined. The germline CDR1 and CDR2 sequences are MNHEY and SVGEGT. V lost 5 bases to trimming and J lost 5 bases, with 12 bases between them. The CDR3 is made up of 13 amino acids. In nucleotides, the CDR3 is TGTGCCAGCAGTCCGTCCGCGATATATGGCTACACCTTC. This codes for CASSPSAIYGYTF.

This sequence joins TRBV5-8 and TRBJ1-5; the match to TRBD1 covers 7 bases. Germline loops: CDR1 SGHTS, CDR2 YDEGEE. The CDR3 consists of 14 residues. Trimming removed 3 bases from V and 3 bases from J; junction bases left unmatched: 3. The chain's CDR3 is CASSSQGFNQPQHF. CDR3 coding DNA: TGTGCCAGCAGCTCACAGGGGTTCAATCAGCCCCAGCATTTT.

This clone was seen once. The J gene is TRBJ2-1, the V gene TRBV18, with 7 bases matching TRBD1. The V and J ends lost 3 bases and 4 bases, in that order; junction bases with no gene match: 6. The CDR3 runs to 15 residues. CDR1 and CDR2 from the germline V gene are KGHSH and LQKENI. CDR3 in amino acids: CASSPGRGLYNEQFF. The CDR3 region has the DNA TGTGCCAGCTCACCGGGAAGGGGGCTGTACAATGAGCAGTTCTTC.

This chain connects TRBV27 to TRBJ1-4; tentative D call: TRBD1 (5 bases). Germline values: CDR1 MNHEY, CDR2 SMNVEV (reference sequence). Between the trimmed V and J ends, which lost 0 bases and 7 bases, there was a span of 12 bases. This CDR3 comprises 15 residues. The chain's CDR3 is CASSLSWGGGEKLFF. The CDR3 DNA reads TGTGCCAGCAGTTTATCGTGGGGGGGAGGTGAAAAACTGTTTTTT.

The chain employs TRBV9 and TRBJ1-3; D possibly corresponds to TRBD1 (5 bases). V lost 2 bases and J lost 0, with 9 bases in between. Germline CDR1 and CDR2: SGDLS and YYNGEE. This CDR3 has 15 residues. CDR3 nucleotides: TGTGCCAGCAGCGTGTCCAGGGACTCTGGAAACACCATATATTTT. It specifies CASSVSRDSGNTIYF.

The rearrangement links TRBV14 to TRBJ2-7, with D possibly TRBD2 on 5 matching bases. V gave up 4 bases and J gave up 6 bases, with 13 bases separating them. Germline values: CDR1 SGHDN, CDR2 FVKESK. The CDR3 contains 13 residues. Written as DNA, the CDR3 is TGTGCCAGCAGCCGCGTGCACCGGGGCGAGCAGTACTTC. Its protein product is CASSRVHRGEQYF.

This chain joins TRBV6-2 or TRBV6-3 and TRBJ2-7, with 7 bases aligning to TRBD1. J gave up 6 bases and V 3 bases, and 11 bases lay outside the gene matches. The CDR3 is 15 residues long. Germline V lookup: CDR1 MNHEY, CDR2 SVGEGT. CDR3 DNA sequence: TGTGCCAGCAGTTATACTCTGCACAGGGGAGCCGAGCAGTACTTC. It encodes CASSYTLHRGAEQYF.

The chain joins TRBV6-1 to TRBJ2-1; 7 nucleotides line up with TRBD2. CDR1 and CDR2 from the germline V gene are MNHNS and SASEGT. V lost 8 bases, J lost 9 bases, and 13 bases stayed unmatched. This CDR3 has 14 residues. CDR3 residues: CASQKTSSPGEQFF. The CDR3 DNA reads TGTGCCAGCCAAAAGACTAGCTCGCCCGGTGAGCAGTTCTTC.

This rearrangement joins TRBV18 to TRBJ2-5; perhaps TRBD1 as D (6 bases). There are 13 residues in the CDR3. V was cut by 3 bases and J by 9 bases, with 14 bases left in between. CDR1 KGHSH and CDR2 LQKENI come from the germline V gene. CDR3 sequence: CASSPTGPGAQYF. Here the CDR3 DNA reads TGTGCCAGCTCACCGACAGGCCCCGGGGCCCAGTACTTC. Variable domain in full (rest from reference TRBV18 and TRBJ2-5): NAGVMQNPRHLVRRRGQEARLRCSPMKGHSHVYWYRQLPEEGLKFMVYLQKENIIDESGMPKERFSAEFPKEGPSILRIQQVVRGDSAAYFCASSPTGPGAQYFGPGTRLLVL.